Presented here are 16 T cell receptor beta chains from one specimen sequenced in a study of control samples from healthy donors and cancer patients. Clones were read by immunoSEQ multiplex PCR, and TCRdb kept only the in-frame ones, dropping some. There are around 90,000 clones in the sample; around four fifths occur only once, and 15% to 20% lies in the top ten. The sequenced sample consisted of blood. These receptors were taken from a young man in good health.

CDR3 coding DNA: TGTGCCAGCAGCTTCGAGGGGAGGACTGAAGCTTTCTTT. This sequence encodes CASSFEGRTEAFF. This rearrangement joins TRBV11-1 to TRBJ1-1, with D possibly matching TRBD1 (5 bases). This CDR3 is 13 amino acids long. V gave up 3 bases and J gave up 5 bases, with 10 bases separating them. CDR1 is SGHAT, CDR2 FQDESV, per germline (reference sequence).

V gene TRBV7-9 combines with J gene TRBJ1-2; D unresolved. The CDR3 contains 12 residues. The V gene lost 6 bases and the J gene lost 7 bases, with 12 bases spanning the gap. Germline V gene sequence: CDR1 SEHNR, CDR2 FQNEAQ (reference sequence). The CDR3 DNA sequence: TGTGCCAGCAGTTGGGATGAGGGTGGCTACACCTTC. Its translation is CASSWDEGGYTF.

This CDR3 is CASSLDPFSGYTF. Written as DNA, the CDR3 is TGCGCCAGCAGCTTGGATCCGTTTAGTGGCTACACCTTC. The V call is TRBV5-1, the J call TRBJ1-2; D is unresolved. The CDR3 is made up of 13 amino acids. The germline CDR1 and CDR2 sequences are SGHRS and YFSETQ. V was shortened by 0 bases and J by 7 bases, with 10 bases between the two germline ends.

This chain links TRBV19 with TRBJ2-2; D may correspond to TRBD1 or TRBD2 (5 bases each). This CDR3 contains 14 residues. Per germline, CDR1 LNHDA and CDR2 SQIVND (reference sequence). V lost 10 bases and J 0 bases, leaving 12 bases between the germline ends. CDR3 nucleotides: TGTGCCACCCGTGGGACGCCGAACACCGGGGAGCTGTTTTTT. Residues: CATRGTPNTGELFF.

The chain has TRBV3-1 (or the pseudogene TRBV3-2) and TRBJ2-1; TRBD2 agrees at 8 bases. This CDR3 has 15 amino acids. CDR1 LGHDT and CDR2 YNNKEL come from the germline V gene (reference sequence). V trimming: 1 base; J trimming: 10 bases; junction bases outside the gene matches: 9. CDR3 DNA: TGTGCCAGCAGCCAAGGGTCCGGGGGGGCTGGGGAGCAGTTCTTC. Its translation: CASSQGSGGAGEQFF.

The chain has TRBV27 and TRBJ1-5; 8 positions agree with TRBD1. Trimming at V came to 2 bases and at J to 7 bases, leaving 4 bases not matched to a gene. Germline V gene lookup returns CDR1 MNHEY and CDR2 SMNVEV (reference sequence). This CDR3 is built from 14 residues. The CDR3, as DNA: TGTGCCAGCAGTTTAGGCAGGGGGCACCAGCCCCAGCATTTT. The encoded protein is CASSLGRGHQPQHF.

This chain connects TRBV3-1 (or the pseudogene TRBV3-2) to TRBJ2-7, with D possibly matching TRBD1 (6 bases). The ends were cut back, 4 bases at V and 5 bases at J, with 15 bases in the middle. Germline V gives CDR1 LGHDT, CDR2 YNNKEL (reference sequence). This CDR3 spans 14 amino acids. As DNA, the CDR3 is TGTGCCAGCAGCCGGTGGCAGGGGTGGGACGAGCAGTACTTC. Its protein is CASSRWQGWDEQYF.

This chain links TRBV30 with TRBJ1-3; D possibly corresponds to TRBD1 (5 bases). V dropped 3 bases and J dropped 0 bases, with 12 bases sitting between them. The CDR3 is 15 amino acids. Looked up from germline, CDR1 is GTSNPN and CDR2 is SVGIG (reference sequence). CDR3 sequence reads: CAWRADRYSGNTIYF. The CDR3 DNA reads TGTGCCTGGAGGGCAGACAGATACTCTGGAAACACCATATATTTT.

The V call is TRBV10-3, the J call TRBJ2-7; 7 bases fit TRBD1. Trimming cost V 6 bases and J 0 bases; bases outside gene matches: 8. The CDR3 consists of 15 residues. CDR1 is ENHRY, CDR2 SYGVKD, per germline. This CDR3 is CAISNGTATSYEQYF. For the CDR3, the DNA is TGTGCCATCAGCAACGGGACAGCGACCTCCTACGAGCAGTACTTC.

The rearrangement uses TRBV5-4 and TRBJ1-2, with 11 positions matching TRBD1. The CDR3 loop spans 15 amino acids. With 4 bases clipped from V and 7 bases from J, the junction kept 9 bases outside the gene matches. The germline gives CDR1 SGHNT, CDR2 YYREEE (reference sequence). Written as DNA, the CDR3 is TGTGCCAGCAGCCCTGGAGGGACAGGGGGTGGTGGCTACACCTTC. Its translation is CASSPGGTGGGGYTF.

This clone appeared a single time. The chain combines TRBV5-1 with TRBJ1-3; D uncertain. The V gene's germline CDR1 is SGHRS and CDR2 YFSETQ. This CDR3 is built from 14 residues. V lost 2 bases and J 0 bases, leaving 6 bases between the germline ends. Here the CDR3 reads CASSFDLSGNTIYF. As DNA, the CDR3 is TGCGCCAGCAGCTTCGACCTCTCTGGAAACACCATATATTTT.

The V call is TRBV5-1, the J call TRBJ1-2, with D possibly TRBD1 on 5 matching bases. CDR1 SGHRS and CDR2 YFSETQ come from the germline V gene. The CDR3 is 14 amino acids. V was clipped by 0 bases and J by 5 bases, with 11 bases between them. The chain's CDR3 is CASSLAGSQYGYTF. CDR3 coding DNA: TGCGCCAGCAGCTTGGCAGGGAGCCAGTATGGCTACACCTTC.

V is TRBV5-1 and J is TRBJ2-1; tentatively, D is TRBD2 (6 bases). Germline V gene sequence: CDR1 SGHRS, CDR2 YFSETQ. V lost 4 bases to trimming and J lost 3 bases, with 14 bases between them. This CDR3 contains 15 residues. CDR3 in amino acids: CASSAQAGLYNEQFF. The DNA for the CDR3 is TGCGCCAGCAGCGCTCAGGCGGGGCTCTACAATGAGCAGTTCTTC.

The chain joins TRBV7-9 to TRBJ2-3; TRBD2 agrees at 7 bases. Trimming cost V 1 base and J 2 bases; bases outside gene matches: 3. The CDR3 loop spans 15 amino acids. CDR1 and CDR2 from the germline V gene are SEHNR and FQNEAQ (reference sequence). CDR3 sequence (DNA): TGTGCCAGCAGCTTAGGGCTAGCGGTCACAGATACGCAGTATTTT. Translated: CASSLGLAVTDTQYF.

This clone was observed a handful of times. The chain joins TRBV7-6 to TRBJ1-4, with a possible D match to TRBD1 (6 bases). Germline V CDR1 and CDR2: SGHVS, FNYEAQ. The V end lost 5 bases, the J end lost 6 bases, and 19 bases lay between the germline ends. The CDR3 runs 16 residues. This CDR3 is CASSLELGGHHEKLFF. For the CDR3, the DNA is TGTGCCAGCAGCCTAGAGTTAGGGGGTCACCATGAAAAACTGTTTTTT.

This chain connects TRBV11-2 to TRBJ2-3; 8 positions agree with TRBD1. The CDR3 spans 15 residues. The germline CDR1 and CDR2 sequences are SGHAT and FQNNGV. The ends lost 3 bases at V and 6 bases at J; junction bases unmatched: 8. CDR3 protein: CASSLGRGQYDTQYF. The CDR3 nucleotides are TGTGCCAGCAGCTTGGGCAGGGGGCAGTATGATACGCAGTATTTT.